A selection of T cell receptor beta chains follows, all from one sample in a study of control samples from healthy donors and cancer patients. Using immunoSEQ multiplex PCR, the repertoire was profiled, and TCRdb retains in-frame clones only, with some absent. The sample consists of fewer than 95,000 clones, 86% of them appearing once. The sample consisted of blood. The receptors come from a man aged 30 to 45 in good health. CDR3s include the opening cysteine and the closing phenylalanine or tryptophan. Each record gives: clone size, D gene, V gene, J gene, CDR3 protein, CDR3 DNA. D genes are given only for firm matches. Clone size is shown for a subset of rows, as once, few, many or a class of expanded clone.

>once|TRBD2|TRBV5-1|TRBJ2-3
CASSLLAGVGDTQYF
TGCGCCAGCAGCTTACTAGCGGGGGTGGGAGATACGCAGTATTTT
>once|NA|TRBV10-2|TRBJ1-2
CASSEEGNYGYTF
TGCGCCAGCAGTGAGGAGGGGAACTATGGCTACACCTTC
>NA|NA|TRBV4-2|TRBJ2-5
CASSQGSAQETQYF
TGTGCCAGCAGCCAAGGGTCAGCCCAAGAGACCCAGTACTTC
>NA|TRBD1|TRBV30|TRBJ1-1
CAWTGQGRTEAFF
TGTGCCTGGACAGGACAGGGGAGGACTGAAGCTTTCTTT
>NA|TRBD2|TRBV11-2|TRBJ2-5
CASSSRTSGVVETQYF
TGTGCCAGCAGCTCCAGAACTAGCGGAGTGGTAGAGACCCAGTACTTC
>NA|TRBD1|TRBV30|TRBJ1-4
CAWSAGTGFEKLFF
TGTGCCTGGTCGGCCGGGACAGGGTTTGAAAAACTGTTTTTT
>NA|NA|TRBV20-1|TRBJ2-7
CSASFQDSYEQYF
TGCAGTGCTAGTTTCCAGGACTCCTACGAGCAGTACTTC
>NA|TRBD2|TRBV27|TRBJ2-1
CASSIPGGYNEQFF
TGTGCCAGCAGTATCCCGGGGGGGTACAATGAGCAGTTCTTC
>NA|NA|TRBV7-8|TRBJ1-1
CASSLTGNTEAFF
TGTGCCAGCAGCTTAACAGGGAACACTGAAGCTTTCTTT
>NA|TRBD1|TRBV29-1|TRBJ2-1
CSARTGSSYNEQFF
TGCAGCGCTAGGACAGGGAGCTCCTACAATGAGCAGTTCTTC
>NA|TRBD1|TRBV5-1|TRBJ2-1
CASSLQGTGTYNEQFF
TGCGCCAGCAGCTTGCAAGGGACAGGGACTTACAATGAGCAGTTCTTC